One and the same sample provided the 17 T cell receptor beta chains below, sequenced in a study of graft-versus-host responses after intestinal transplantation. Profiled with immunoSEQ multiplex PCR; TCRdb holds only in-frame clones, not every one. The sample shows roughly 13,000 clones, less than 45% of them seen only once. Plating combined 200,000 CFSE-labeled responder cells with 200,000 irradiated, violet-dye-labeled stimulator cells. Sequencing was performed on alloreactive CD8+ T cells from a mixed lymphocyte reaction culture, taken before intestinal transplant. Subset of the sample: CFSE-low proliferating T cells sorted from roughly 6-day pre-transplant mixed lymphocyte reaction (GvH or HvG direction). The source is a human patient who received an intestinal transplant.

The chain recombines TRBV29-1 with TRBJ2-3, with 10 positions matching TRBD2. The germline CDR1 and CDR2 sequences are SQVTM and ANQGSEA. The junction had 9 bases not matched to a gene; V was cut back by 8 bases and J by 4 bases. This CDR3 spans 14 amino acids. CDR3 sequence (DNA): TGCAGCACCATAGCGGGAGGCGAAGCAGATACGCAGTATTTT. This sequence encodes CSTIAGGEADTQYF.

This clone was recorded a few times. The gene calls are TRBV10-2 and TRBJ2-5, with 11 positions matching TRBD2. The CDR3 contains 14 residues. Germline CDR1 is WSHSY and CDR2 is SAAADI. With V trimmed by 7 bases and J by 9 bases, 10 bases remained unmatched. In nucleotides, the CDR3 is TGCGCCAGCACCGTAGCGGGGGGGGGCGTGCCCCAGTACTTC. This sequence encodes CASTVAGGGVPQYF.

As DNA, the CDR3 is TGTGCCAGCAGCGCTGGGGCTACCTGGAGCACAGATACGCAGTATTTT. This sequence encodes CASSAGATWSTDTQYF. V is TRBV7-3 and J is TRBJ2-3; D is possibly TRBD1 (5 bases). CDR1 SGHTA and CDR2 FQGTGA come from the germline V gene. The CDR3 loop spans 16 amino acids. V dropped 5 bases and J dropped 0 bases, with 15 bases sitting between them.

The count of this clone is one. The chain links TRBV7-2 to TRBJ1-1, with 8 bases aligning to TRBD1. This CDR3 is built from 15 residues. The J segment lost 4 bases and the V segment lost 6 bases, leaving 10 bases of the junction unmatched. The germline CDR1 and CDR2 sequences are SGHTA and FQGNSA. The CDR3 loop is CASSRRGRRGTEAFF. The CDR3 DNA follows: TGTGCCAGCAGTCGCAGGGGGCGCAGGGGCACTGAAGCTTTCTTT.

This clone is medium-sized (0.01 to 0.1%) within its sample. The CDR3 loop reads CAWSGGRGDNEQFF. The CDR3 DNA sequence: TGTGCCTGGAGCGGCGGGCGGGGGGACAATGAGCAGTTCTTC. The chain employs TRBV30 and TRBJ2-1; TRBD2 agrees at 8 bases. With 3 bases clipped from V and 5 bases from J, the junction kept 6 bases outside the gene matches. This CDR3 has 14 amino acids. Germline loops: CDR1 GTSNPN, CDR2 SVGIG (reference sequence).

The CDR3 DNA reads as TGTGCCAGCAGTAGACTAGCGGGAGGGTCCGATGAGCAGTTCTTC. It yields the protein CASSRLAGGSDEQFF. J is TRBJ2-1 and V is TRBV6-1; the match to TRBD2 covers 14 bases. The CDR3 is made up of 15 amino acids. Trimming cost V 5 bases and J 8 bases; bases outside gene matches: 5. The germline CDR1 and CDR2 sequences are MNHNS and SASEGT.

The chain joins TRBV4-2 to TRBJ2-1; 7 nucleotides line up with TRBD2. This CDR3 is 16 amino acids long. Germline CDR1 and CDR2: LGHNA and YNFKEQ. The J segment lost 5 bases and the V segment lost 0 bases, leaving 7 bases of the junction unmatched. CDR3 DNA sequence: TGTGCCAGCAGCCAAGAACACCCTAGCGGACACAATGAGCAGTTCTTC. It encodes CASSQEHPSGHNEQFF.

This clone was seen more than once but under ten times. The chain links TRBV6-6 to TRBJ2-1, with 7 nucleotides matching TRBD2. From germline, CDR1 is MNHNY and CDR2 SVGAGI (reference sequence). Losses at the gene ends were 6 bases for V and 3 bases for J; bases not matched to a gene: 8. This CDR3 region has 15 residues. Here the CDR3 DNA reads TGTGCCAGCAGCTCCCTGGGGGGGGGCTACAATGAGCAGTTCTTC. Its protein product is CASSSLGGGYNEQFF.

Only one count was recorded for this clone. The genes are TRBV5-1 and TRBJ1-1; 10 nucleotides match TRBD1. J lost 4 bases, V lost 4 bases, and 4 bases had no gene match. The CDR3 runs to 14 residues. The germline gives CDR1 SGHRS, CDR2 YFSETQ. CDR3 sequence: CASSGGTGATEAFF. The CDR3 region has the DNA TGCGCCAGCAGCGGGGGGACAGGGGCCACTGAAGCTTTCTTT.

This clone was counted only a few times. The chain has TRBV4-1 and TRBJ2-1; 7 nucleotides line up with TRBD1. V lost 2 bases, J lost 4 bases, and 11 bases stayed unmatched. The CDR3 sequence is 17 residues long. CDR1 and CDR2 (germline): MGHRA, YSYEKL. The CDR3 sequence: CASSQREIRDRYNEQFF. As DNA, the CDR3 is TGCGCCAGCAGCCAAAGGGAAATCCGGGACAGATACAATGAGCAGTTCTTC.

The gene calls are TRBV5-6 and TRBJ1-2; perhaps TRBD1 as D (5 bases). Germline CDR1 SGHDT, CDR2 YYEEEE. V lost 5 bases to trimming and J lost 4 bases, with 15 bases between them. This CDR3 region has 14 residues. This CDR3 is CASSTAGQFYGYTF. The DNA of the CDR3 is TGTGCCAGCAGTACCGCTGGACAATTCTATGGCTACACCTTC.

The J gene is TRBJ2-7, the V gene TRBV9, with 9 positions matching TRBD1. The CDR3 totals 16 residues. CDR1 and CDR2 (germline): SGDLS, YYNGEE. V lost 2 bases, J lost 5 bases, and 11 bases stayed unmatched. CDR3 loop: CASSVQSGTGRDEQYF. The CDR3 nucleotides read TGTGCCAGCAGCGTCCAATCCGGGACAGGGCGCGACGAGCAGTACTTC.

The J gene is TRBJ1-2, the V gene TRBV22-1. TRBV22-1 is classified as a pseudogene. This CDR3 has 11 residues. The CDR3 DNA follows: TGTCCAGCGAGAAAGACCTATGGCTACACCTTC. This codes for CPARKTYGYTF.

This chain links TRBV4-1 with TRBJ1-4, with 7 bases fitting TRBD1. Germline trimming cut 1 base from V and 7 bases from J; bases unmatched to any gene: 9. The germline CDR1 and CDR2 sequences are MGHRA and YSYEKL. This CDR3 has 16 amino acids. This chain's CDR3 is CASSQAPQGPTEKLFF. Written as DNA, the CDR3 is TGCGCCAGCAGCCAAGCCCCACAGGGGCCCACTGAAAAACTGTTTTTT.

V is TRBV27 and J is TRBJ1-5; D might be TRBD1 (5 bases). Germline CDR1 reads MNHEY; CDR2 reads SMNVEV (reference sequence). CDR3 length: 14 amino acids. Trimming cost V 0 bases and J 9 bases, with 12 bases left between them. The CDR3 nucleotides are TGTGCCAGCAGTTTATCTGGGGGGGGTGGGCCCCAGCATTTT. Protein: CASSLSGGGGPQHF.

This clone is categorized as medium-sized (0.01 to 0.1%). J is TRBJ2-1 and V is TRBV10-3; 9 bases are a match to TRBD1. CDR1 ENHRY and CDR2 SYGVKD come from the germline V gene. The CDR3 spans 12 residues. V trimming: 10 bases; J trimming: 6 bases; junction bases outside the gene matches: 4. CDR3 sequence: CATTTGGNEQFF. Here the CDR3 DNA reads TGTGCCACCACGACAGGGGGCAATGAGCAGTTCTTC.

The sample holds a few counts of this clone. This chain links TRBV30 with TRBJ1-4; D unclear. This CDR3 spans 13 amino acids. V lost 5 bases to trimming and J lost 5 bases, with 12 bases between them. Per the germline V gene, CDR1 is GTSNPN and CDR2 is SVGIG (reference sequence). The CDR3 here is CAWDTGNNEKLFF. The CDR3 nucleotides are TGTGCCTGGGATACGGGAAACAATGAAAAACTGTTTTTT.